These T cell receptor beta chains were read from a single sample in a study of CD8+ T cells in alopecia areata. Data came from immunoSEQ multiplex PCR; TCRdb stores just in-frame clones and leaves some out. The sample contains roughly 100,000 clones, 60% of which appear only once. The sample consisted of CD8+ T cells sorted from blood, taken at approximately week 60, from a patient treated with tofacitinib. The receptor source for this set is a human donor with alopecia areata. Both conserved end residues are part of each CDR3. Fields, in order: V gene, J gene, clone size, D gene, CDR3 DNA, CDR3 protein. The D gene is left open where the match is weak. Size values are once, few and many counts, or a class for expanded clones, and some rows have none.

V: TRBV19
J: TRBJ2-2
size: -
D: -
DNA: TGTGCCAGTAGTATTGTTTTCCCTGGGGTCGGCACCGGGGAGCTGTTTTTT
CDR3: CASSIVFPGVGTGELFF

V: TRBV5-1
J: TRBJ1-1
size: -
D: -
DNA: TGCGCCAGCAGCCTGGGGACTGCAGTATGGAGCACTGAAGCTTTCTTT
CDR3: CASSLGTAVWSTEAFF

V: TRBV2
J: TRBJ2-1
size: -
D: -
DNA: TGTGCCAGCCTAGGGGGAGTCAATGAGCAGTTCTTC
CDR3: CASLGGVNEQFF

V: TRBV7-8
J: TRBJ1-6
size: -
D: -
DNA: TGTGCCAGCAGCTTAGCTCGGGGGGTATGGGATTCACCCCTCCACTTT
CDR3: CASSLARGVWDSPLHF

V: TRBV19
J: TRBJ2-1
size: medium-sized
D: TRBD2
DNA: TGTGCCAGTAGTATAAGCGGGGGGGCCAATGAGCAGTTCTTC
CDR3: CASSISGGANEQFF

V: TRBV2
J: TRBJ2-2
size: -
D: TRBD2
DNA: TGTGCCAGCAGTGAAGGTCTAGCGGGGGTACCCGGGGAGCTGTTTTTT
CDR3: CASSEGLAGVPGELFF

V: TRBV19
J: TRBJ2-7
size: -
D: -
DNA: TGTGCCAGTAGTATCGTGTTGAGGGGCGAGCAGTACTTC
CDR3: CASSIVLRGEQYF

V: TRBV9
J: TRBJ2-2
size: -
D: -
DNA: TGTGCCAGCAGCGTAGGGACCACCGGGGAGCTGTTTTTT
CDR3: CASSVGTTGELFF

V: TRBV6-1
J: TRBJ2-5
size: -
D: TRBD2
DNA: TGTGCCAGCAGTGAGGGACTAGCGGGGGAAGAGACCCAGTACTTC
CDR3: CASSEGLAGEETQYF

V: TRBV6-1
J: TRBJ2-1
size: -
D: TRBD2
DNA: TGTGCCAGCAGTGAGCGGGGGGGAGCATTTTACAATGAGCAGTTCTTC
CDR3: CASSERGGAFYNEQFF

V: TRBV5-1
J: TRBJ1-2
size: -
D: -
DNA: TGCGCCAGCACCTTGGGGGGCGCCGGGTATGGCTACACCTTC
CDR3: CASTLGGAGYGYTF

V: TRBV30
J: TRBJ2-1
size: -
D: TRBD2
DNA: TGTGCCTGTCCGGGGGGATTCTACAATGAGCAGTTCTTC
CDR3: CACPGGFYNEQFF

V: TRBV7-9
J: TRBJ1-6
size: few
D: -
DNA: TGTGCCAGCCGCGAGGGCTCGGGTTCACCCCTCCACTTT
CDR3: CASREGSGSPLHF

V: TRBV19
J: TRBJ2-2
size: -
D: -
DNA: TGTGCCAGTAGTATTAGGTTAAGGGGTTCGAACACCGGGGAGCTGTTTTTT
CDR3: CASSIRLRGSNTGELFF

V: TRBV5-1
J: TRBJ2-2
size: -
D: -
DNA: TGCGCCAGCCGGGTTACAGGGCTCCAGGACACCGGGGAACTGTTTTTT
CDR3: CASRVTGLQDTGELFF

V: TRBV30
J: TRBJ1-2
size: -
D: -
DNA: TGTGCCTGGAGGCGGGACGATGGCTACACCTTC
CDR3: CAWRRDDGYTF

V: TRBV7-2
J: TRBJ1-2
size: few
D: -
DNA: TGTGCGACTTGGGACACCTATGGCTACACCTTC
CDR3: CATWDTYGYTF

V: TRBV6-5
J: TRBJ2-5
size: -
D: TRBD2
DNA: TGTGCCAGCAGGAGAGCGGGGGTTGGTCAGGAGACCCAGTACTTC
CDR3: CASRRAGVGQETQYF

V: TRBV19
J: TRBJ1-1
size: -
D: -
DNA: TGTGCCAGTAGTATAGAGGTAAGGGTCCGCACTGAAGCTTTCTTT
CDR3: CASSIEVRVRTEAFF

V: TRBV25-1
J: TRBJ1-2
size: -
D: TRBD1
DNA: TGTGCCAGCAGTTCAGGGGGAGAGATCTATGGCTACACCTTC
CDR3: CASSSGGEIYGYTF

V: TRBV30
J: TRBJ1-2
size: once
D: -
DNA: TGTGCCTGGAGTGAGGGAGGGGGCTACACCTTC
CDR3: CAWSEGGGYTF

V: TRBV30
J: TRBJ1-1
size: -
D: -
DNA: TGTGCCCAAACACAGGGTGGGAACACTGAAGCTTTCTTT
CDR3: CAQTQGGNTEAFF

V: TRBV6-5
J: TRBJ2-5
size: few
D: -
DNA: TGTGCCAGCAGTTACTCTTTCTTTGAGGAGACCCAGTACTTC
CDR3: CASSYSFFEETQYF

V: TRBV19
J: TRBJ1-1
size: few
D: -
DNA: TGTGCCACAAGACTGAACACTGAAGCTTTCTTT
CDR3: CATRLNTEAFF

V: TRBV5-1
J: TRBJ1-1
size: once
D: -
DNA: TGCGCCAGCAGCCCTTCCGGACAATTAGCTGAAGCTTTCTTT
CDR3: CASSPSGQLAEAFF

V: TRBV30
J: TRBJ1-2
size: -
D: -
DNA: TGTGCCTGGAGTGTAGATGGTCACTCCGACACCTTC
CDR3: CAWSVDGHSDTF

V: TRBV25-1
J: TRBJ1-5
size: -
D: -
DNA: TGTGCCAGCAGTGCTCCCGGGGGCAATCAGCCCCAGCATTTT
CDR3: CASSAPGGNQPQHF

V: TRBV19
J: TRBJ2-7
size: -
D: -
DNA: TGTGCCAGTAGTATTGCACATTTCTACGAGCAGTACTTC
CDR3: CASSIAHFYEQYF

V: TRBV10-3
J: TRBJ2-3
size: -
D: TRBD2
DNA: TGTGCCATCAGGGCTAGCGGGGGACCTCGGAGCACAGATACGCAGTATTTT
CDR3: CAIRASGGPRSTDTQYF

V: TRBV5-6
J: TRBJ2-3
size: -
D: -
DNA: TGTGCCAGCAGCTCCTCATTAAACACAGATACGCAGTATTTT
CDR3: CASSSSLNTDTQYF

V: TRBV15
J: TRBJ1-1
size: -
D: -
DNA: TGTGCCACCAGCAGAGACAAGCCCCTGGGAGCTTTCTTT
CDR3: CATSRDKPLGAFF

V: TRBV2
J: TRBJ2-7
size: -
D: TRBD2
DNA: TGTGCCAGCAGTGAGCCGGGGGGGCCAGCTAATGAGCAGTACTTC
CDR3: CASSEPGGPANEQYF

V: TRBV27
J: TRBJ1-5
size: once
D: -
DNA: TGTGCCAGCAGTTTATCTAGGGATCAGCCCCAGCATTTT
CDR3: CASSLSRDQPQHF

V: TRBV14
J: TRBJ1-2
size: few
D: -
DNA: TGTGCCAGCAGCCGACGATTTACGGGGAATGGCTACACCTTC
CDR3: CASSRRFTGNGYTF

V: TRBV23-1
J: TRBJ2-3
size: -
D: -
DNA: TGCGCCAGCAGTCAATCGTTGGGGGGCGCAGATACGCAGTATTTT
CDR3: CASSQSLGGADTQYF

V: TRBV5-1
J: TRBJ1-2
size: once
D: -
DNA: TGCGCCAGCAGCTTGGACAGTCCTTCAAACTATGGCTACACCTTC
CDR3: CASSLDSPSNYGYTF

V: TRBV15
J: TRBJ2-2
size: -
D: -
DNA: TGTGCCACCAGGACACGGGCAAGGGTCGGGGAGCTGTTTTTT
CDR3: CATRTRARVGELFF

V: TRBV7-9
J: TRBJ2-3
size: -
D: TRBD2
DNA: TGTGCCAGCAGCGGCTTAGCGGGGGGGCAAACGGCAGATACGCAGTATTTT
CDR3: CASSGLAGGQTADTQYF

V: TRBV29-1
J: TRBJ2-3
size: few
D: -
DNA: TGCAGCGTTGAACACCAGGGAGATACGCAGTATTTT
CDR3: CSVEHQGDTQYF

V: TRBV5-6
J: TRBJ2-2
size: few
D: TRBD1
DNA: TGTGCCAGCAGCCCCGGGACAGGGGGCATCACCGGGGAGCTGTTTTTT
CDR3: CASSPGTGGITGELFF

V: TRBV7-8
J: TRBJ2-3
size: -
D: -
DNA: TGTGCCAGCAGCTTAGAGACCCCTAGCACAGATACGCAGTATTTT
CDR3: CASSLETPSTDTQYF

V: TRBV29-1
J: TRBJ2-1
size: -
D: -
DNA: TGCAGCGTTACGGGACCCAACAATGAGCAGTTCTTC
CDR3: CSVTGPNNEQFF

V: TRBV18
J: TRBJ1-5
size: few
D: -
DNA: TGTGCCAGCTCACCGACTCCACGGACAGCGAATCAGCCCCAGCATTTT
CDR3: CASSPTPRTANQPQHF

V: TRBV12-5
J: TRBJ1-2
size: -
D: TRBD1
DNA: TGTGCTAGTGGCATGGGACAGGGGGCAGGTGGCTACACCTTC
CDR3: CASGMGQGAGGYTF

V: TRBV5-6
J: TRBJ2-7
size: few
D: TRBD1
DNA: TGTGCCAGCAGCTTCGGGACAGGAACCTACGAGCAGTACTTC
CDR3: CASSFGTGTYEQYF

V: TRBV5-5
J: TRBJ1-2
size: -
D: -
DNA: TGTGCCAGCAGCAGGAACAGGGTCGGGTATGGCTACACCTTC
CDR3: CASSRNRVGYGYTF